A single sample gave rise to the 24 T cell receptor beta chains below, sequenced in a study of beta chain features in type 1 diabetes. The authors reverse transcribed all of the isolated RNA, so sequencing captured expressed TCRB transcripts. Assay: immunoSEQ multiplex PCR; the TCRdb copy retains only in-frame clones and omits some. The repertoire consists of 600,000 to 650,000 clones, with 15% occurring once and the leading ten covering 0.09% to 0.095%. Sequenced input: naive CD4+ T cells from blood. All receptors derive from a man aged 18 to 29 in good health.

V and J are TRBV29-1 and TRBJ1-2, with D unclear. This CDR3 is 12 amino acids long. The germline V gene has CDR1 SQVTM and CDR2 ANQGSEA. CDR3: CNVRPENYGYTF. DNA of the CDR3: TGCAACGTCCGTCCGGAGAACTATGGCTACACCTTC.

The genes are TRBV15 and TRBJ2-5; 9 bases fit TRBD1. The J call could be wrong; TRBJ2-7 is a better fit for the DNA end. Germline V gene sequence: CDR1 LNHNV, CDR2 YYDKDF (reference sequence). This CDR3 is 16 amino acids long. The CDR3 region has the DNA TGTGCCACCAGCAGAGCCCCGGGACAGGGAAAGAACGAGCAGTACTTC. Encoded protein: CATSRAPGQGKNEQYF.

This clone was counted between two and nine times. V gene TRBV30 combines with J gene TRBJ2-1, with TRBD2 identical over 9 bases. Trimming at V came to 4 bases and at J to 10 bases, leaving 11 bases not matched to a gene. In germline, CDR1 is GTSNPN, CDR2 SVGIG (reference sequence). The CDR3 length is 14 residues. The chain's CDR3 is CAWMTPGLAREQFF. For the CDR3, the DNA is TGTGCCTGGATGACTCCGGGACTAGCACGCGAGCAGTTCTTC.

J is TRBJ2-1 and V is TRBV7-9, with unresolved D. The CDR3 covers 12 residues. Trimming stripped 2 bases from V and 6 bases from J, with 5 bases between. CDR1 and CDR2 from the germline V gene are SEHNR and FQNEAQ (reference sequence). CDR3 loop: CASSLPANEQFF. The CDR3 DNA is TGTGCCAGCAGCTTACCAGCCAATGAGCAGTTCTTC.

The chain couples TRBV5-6 to TRBJ1-2, with TRBD1 matching 9 bases. Germline CDR1 SGHDT, CDR2 YYEEEE. V dropped 4 bases and J dropped 5; count of bases not matched to a gene: 6. The CDR3 is made up of 14 amino acids. CDR3 in amino acids: CASSPGQGIYGYTF. CDR3 DNA sequence: TGTGCCAGCAGCCCCGGACAGGGGATATATGGCTACACCTTC.

This chain links TRBV5-1 with TRBJ1-4; 7 bases line up with TRBD1. The CDR3 consists of 15 residues. Germline V CDR1 and CDR2: SGHRS, YFSETQ. The junction had 10 bases not matched to a gene; V was cut back by 4 bases and J by 7 bases. The CDR3, as DNA: TGCGCCAGCAGCGCCCGACAGGGAGGGGGTGAAAAACTGTTTTTT. Amino acids: CASSARQGGGEKLFF.

This clone came up a few times. The gene calls are TRBV5-1 and TRBJ1-5; 8 nucleotides match TRBD1. The V gene end was trimmed by 5 bases and the J gene end by 2 bases; junction bases not matched to a gene: 3. Germline values: CDR1 SGHRS, CDR2 YFSETQ. There are 14 residues in the CDR3. The CDR3 DNA reads as TGCGCCAGCAGACAGGGGGTGGGCAATCAGCCCCAGCATTTT. It is translated as CASRQGVGNQPQHF.

This rearrangement joins TRBV4-1 to TRBJ1-2, with D possibly matching TRBD1 (6 bases). V shed 0 bases and J shed 6 bases, with 11 bases lying between them. The germline V gene encodes CDR1 MGHRA and CDR2 YSYEKL. The CDR3 consists of 14 residues. The CDR3 sequence is CASSQEGRGDGYTF. CDR3 bases: TGCGCCAGCAGCCAAGAAGGCAGGGGAGATGGCTACACCTTC.

The chain is built from TRBV7-3 and TRBJ1-1; a weak D match, TRBD1 (5 bases). The CDR3 extends over 13 amino acids. With 5 bases removed from V and 1 base from J, the gap between germline ends came to 8 bases. Germline V lookup: CDR1 SGHTA, CDR2 FQGTGA. In DNA form, the CDR3 reads TGTGCCAGCAGCATCGGACAGAACACTGAAGCTTTCTTT. Residues: CASSIGQNTEAFF.

This clone occurred a few times. This chain joins TRBV5-6 and TRBJ2-7, with D hard to call. The V gene's germline CDR1 is SGHDT and CDR2 YYEEEE. The V end was cut by 6 bases, the J end by 2 bases, with 12 bases between. This CDR3 has 13 residues. The CDR3 DNA is TGTGCCAGCATTCGGAGAACCACCTACGAGCAGTACTTC. Encoded protein: CASIRRTTYEQYF.

This clone appeared a single time. The chain couples TRBV29-1 to TRBJ2-7, with 12 bases identical to TRBD2. Germline CDR1 reads SQVTM; CDR2 reads ANQGSEA. This CDR3 is 13 amino acids long. The V gene end was trimmed by 8 bases and the J gene end by 3 bases; junction bases not matched to a gene: 5. CDR3 residues: CSFRTSGVYEQYF. As DNA, the CDR3 is TGCAGCTTCCGGACTAGCGGGGTCTACGAGCAGTACTTC.

Only a few counts were recorded for this clone. The rearrangement links TRBV19 to TRBJ1-6; possibly TRBD1 for D (6 bases). The CDR3 runs 15 residues. From germline, CDR1 is LNHDA and CDR2 SQIVND (reference sequence). Trimming shortened V by 9 bases and J by 7 bases, and 19 bases separated the two germline ends. The CDR3, as DNA: TGTGCCAGCTGTAGCGCGGACAGTTCGAATTCACCCCTCCACTTT. Its translation is CASCSADSSNSPLHF. Looking up the rest from reference TRBV19 and TRBJ1-6 gives the full variable domain: DGGITQSPKYLFRKEGQNVTLSCEQNLNHDAMYWYRQDPGQGLRLIYYSQIVNDFQKGDIAEGYSVSREKKESFPLTVTSAQKNPTAFYLCASCSADSSNSPLHFGNGTRLTVT.

The CDR3 here is CASSRGGIEQYF. DNA for the CDR3: TGTGCCAGCAGCAGGGGCGGAATCGAGCAGTACTTC. This chain connects TRBV5-4 to TRBJ2-7, with TRBD1 as a possible D gene (5 bases). The CDR3 runs 12 residues. Per germline, CDR1 SGHNT and CDR2 YYREEE (reference sequence). V lost 4 bases and J 6 bases, leaving 11 bases between the germline ends.

The chain carries TRBV11-2 and TRBJ2-3; 9 bases fit TRBD1. Trimming removed 1 base from V and 4 bases from J; junction bases left unmatched: 3. The germline gives CDR1 SGHAT, CDR2 FQNNGV. The CDR3 is 15 amino acids. This CDR3 reads CASSLVGQGSDTQYF. CDR3 in DNA: TGTGCCAGCAGCTTAGTGGGACAGGGTTCAGATACGCAGTATTTT.

V gene TRBV4-3 combines with J gene TRBJ2-7; TRBD2 is a possible D gene (6 bases). Germline values: CDR1 LGHNA, CDR2 YSLEER. The CDR3 sequence is 19 residues long. V dropped 0 bases and J dropped 0 bases, with 21 bases sitting between them. CDR3 DNA: TGCGCCAGCAGCCAAGATACACGGAGGGCCCCAACAATCTCCTACGAGCAGTACTTC. This gives the protein CASSQDTRRAPTISYEQYF.

V is TRBV27 and J is TRBJ2-5, with D hard to call. Germline values: CDR1 MNHEY, CDR2 SMNVEV (reference sequence). Trimming took 6 bases from V and 4 from J, leaving 9 bases between them. The CDR3 sequence is 12 residues long. The CDR3 loop reads CASRQARETQYF. CDR3 nucleotide sequence: TGTGCCAGCAGGCAGGCGCGAGAGACCCAGTACTTC.

In the case of this clone: Other DNA sequences within the sample encode an identical CDR3. This chain joins TRBV7-2 and TRBJ2-7; tentatively, D is TRBD2 (5 bases). CDR1 and CDR2 from the germline V gene are SGHTA and FQGNSA. The CDR3 covers 13 residues. The germline V and J ends were trimmed by 1 base and 4 bases, with 8 bases remaining between them. The CDR3 nucleotides are TGTGCCAGCAGCTTAGTCGAGGGATACGAGCAGTACTTC. Translated: CASSLVEGYEQYF.

The table lists this clone with a few counts. The chain combines TRBV28 with TRBJ2-7; no definite D call. Germline-derived CDR1 and CDR2 are MDHEN and SYDVKM. The V end was cut by 8 bases, the J end by 3 bases, with 8 bases between. The CDR3 runs 11 residues. The CDR3 region is CASGPYYEQYF. In DNA form, the CDR3 reads TGTGCCAGCGGCCCTTACTACGAGCAGTACTTC.

The chain couples TRBV28 to TRBJ2-3; 8 nucleotides match TRBD1. V gave up 9 bases and J gave up 0 bases; unmatched junction bases: 8. The CDR3 covers 15 residues. Germline CDR1 is MDHEN and CDR2 is SYDVKM. CDR3 sequence (DNA): TGTGCCAGTCCCCCGGACAGGGCTAGCACAGATACGCAGTATTTT. Encoded protein: CASPPDRASTDTQYF. Together with reference TRBV28 and TRBJ2-3, the CDR3 gives the full variable domain: DVKVTQSSRYLVKRTGEKVFLECVQDMDHENMFWYRQDPGLGLRLIYFSYDVKMKEKGDIPEGYSVSREKKERFSLILESASTNQTSMYLCASPPDRASTDTQYFGPGTRLTVL.

J is TRBJ2-1 and V is TRBV7-3; either TRBD1 or TRBD2 may fit D (5 bases each). This CDR3 has 16 residues. Looked up from germline, CDR1 is SGHTA and CDR2 is FQGTGA. Trimming removed 1 base from V and 8 bases from J, with 18 bases in between. The CDR3: CASSLRGTSLPDEQFF. DNA of the CDR3: TGTGCCAGCAGCTTAAGAGGGACCTCCCTCCCCGATGAGCAGTTCTTC.

A few counts support this clone. The V call is TRBV28, the J call TRBJ2-2, with 8 bases that match TRBD1. V shed 11 bases, J shed 3 bases, and the junction held 8 bases outside the gene matches. CDR1 and CDR2 from the germline V gene are MDHEN and SYDVKM. The CDR3 runs 14 residues. The CDR3 DNA follows: TGTGCCGGGAGCGGACAGGGTCACACCGGGGAGCTGTTTTTT. Residues: CAGSGQGHTGELFF. The entire variable domain, with the rest obtained from reference TRBV28 and TRBJ2-2, is as follows: DVKVTQSSRYLVKRTGEKVFLECVQDMDHENMFWYRQDPGLGLRLIYFSYDVKMKEKGDIPEGYSVSREKKERFSLILESASTNQTSMYLCAGSGQGHTGELFFGEGSRLTVL.

The gene calls are TRBV7-6 and TRBJ1-1; D remains unclear. Germline V gives CDR1 SGHVS, CDR2 FNYEAQ. The germline V and J ends were trimmed by 10 bases and 1 base, with 10 bases remaining between them. The CDR3 spans 12 residues. The chain's CDR3 is CATLAANTEAFF. The CDR3 nucleotides read TGTGCCACCCTAGCTGCGAACACTGAAGCTTTCTTT.

V usage is TRBV7-6 and J usage is TRBJ2-7; TRBD2 aligns across 12 bases. This CDR3 is 16 amino acids long. From germline, CDR1 is SGHVS and CDR2 FNYEAQ. The junction had 12 bases not matched to a gene; V was cut back by 5 bases and J by 7 bases. CDR3 in DNA: TGTGCCAGCAGCCAGACTAGCGGGGGCGTCATAAGGGAGCAGTACTTC. Translating gives CASSQTSGGVIREQYF. The entire variable domain, with the rest obtained from reference TRBV7-6 and TRBJ2-7, is as follows: GAGVSQSPRYKVTKRGQDVALRCDPISGHVSLYWYRQALGQGPEFLTYFNYEAQQDKSGLPNDRFSAERPEGSISTLTIQRTEQRDSAMYRCASSQTSGGVIREQYFGPGTRLTVT.

The V and J genes are TRBV27 and TRBJ2-5; 10 nucleotides align to TRBD1. Trimming cost V 6 bases and J 2 bases; bases outside gene matches: 9. CDR1 is MNHEY, CDR2 SMNVEV, per germline (reference sequence). This CDR3 is 16 amino acids long. The CDR3: CASRPRDRGRQETQYF. CDR3 nucleotides: TGTGCCAGCAGACCCAGGGACAGGGGAAGGCAAGAGACCCAGTACTTC.